What follows are 21 T cell receptor beta chains derived from one specimen sequenced in a study of cytomegalovirus exposure and HLA in healthy donors (dated by TCRdb to 2016 to 2017). The method behind the library was the immunoSEQ multiplex PCR assay. A mixture of 60 forward primers for TCR Vbeta segments and 13 reverse primers for TCR Jbeta segments was used in the multiplex PCR. TCRdb re-hosts the immuneACCESS table, in-frame sequences only. Its copies lack some clones; in the studies checked, an unresolved V gene accounts for under half of them, and the cause for the rest is not known. This sample gives approximately 200,000 clones in total; over 75% of them show up just once. Of the sample, around 2% falls within the top ten clones. Sequencing was carried out using PBMCs. The receptor set was obtained from a man aged 18 to 35 in good health and CMV-seronegative.

V gene TRBV6-5 combines with J gene TRBJ2-7; a possible D gene is TRBD1 (5 bases). Germline V gene lookup returns CDR1 MNHEY and CDR2 SVGAGI. Deletions cut 2 bases from V and 2 bases from J, with 10 bases between. The CDR3 extends over 14 amino acids. Here the CDR3 DNA reads TGTGCCAGCAGTTACCCAGGGCGTCCCTACGAGCAGTACTTC. Translation gives CASSYPGRPYEQYF.

This clone was detected only a few times. The V gene is TRBV7-9, the J gene TRBJ2-7, with 7 bases matching TRBD1. The CDR3 has 15 residues. Per germline, CDR1 SEHNR and CDR2 FQNEAQ (reference sequence). V shed 3 bases and J 3 bases; nucleotides not matched to a gene: 8. The CDR3: CASSFNRGQVYEQYF. CDR3 nucleotides: TGTGCCAGCAGCTTTAACAGGGGTCAAGTCTACGAGCAGTACTTC.

V usage is TRBV18 and J usage is TRBJ2-7; D might be TRBD2 (5 bases). Per the germline V gene, CDR1 is KGHSH and CDR2 is LQKENI. CDR3 length equals 14 residues. V dropped 4 bases and J dropped 2 bases, with 12 bases sitting between them. The CDR3 DNA reads TGTGCCAGCTCACTCCTGGACGGGACCTACGAGCAGTACTTC. Protein: CASSLLDGTYEQYF.

The V gene is TRBV5-1, the J gene TRBJ2-7, with 12 nucleotides matching TRBD2. V was clipped by 0 bases and J by 4 bases; unmatched bases: 8. This CDR3 comprises 17 residues. Per the germline V gene, CDR1 is SGHRS and CDR2 is YFSETQ. The CDR3 reads CASSLVRTSGVVYEQYF. CDR3 bases: TGCGCCAGCAGCTTGGTAAGGACTAGCGGGGTCGTATACGAGCAGTACTTC.

V gene TRBV7-9 combines with J gene TRBJ2-1, with D perhaps matching TRBD2 (6 bases). Germline CDR1 reads SEHNR; CDR2 reads FQNEAQ (reference sequence). The CDR3 is made up of 14 amino acids. V gave up 1 base and J gave up 15 bases, with 19 bases separating them. The CDR3 DNA reads TGTGCCAGCAGCTTAGGCGGGGATGGCTTAACGAGGTTCTTC. It is translated as CASSLGGDGLTRFF.

This clone was detected only a few times. This chain uses TRBV27 with TRBJ2-3; possible D gene TRBD2, 6 bases. The germline gives CDR1 MNHEY, CDR2 SMNVEV (reference sequence). This CDR3 is built from 13 residues. The V end lost 2 bases, the J end lost 6 bases, and 9 bases lay between the germline ends. Here the CDR3 DNA reads TGTGCCAGCAGTTTAGGGGGGTTTGATACGCAGTATTTT. This encodes CASSLGGFDTQYF.

CDR3 in amino acids: CASSSEGAGYNEQFF. The CDR3 DNA is TGTGCCAGCAGTTCTGAGGGCGCGGGCTACAATGAGCAGTTCTTC. The chain uses TRBV28 and TRBJ2-1; D might be TRBD2 (5 bases). This CDR3 is 15 amino acids long. V dropped 4 bases and J dropped 3 bases, with 13 bases sitting between them. Germline V gives CDR1 MDHEN, CDR2 SYDVKM. Full variable domain (rest looked up from reference TRBV28 and TRBJ2-1): DVKVTQSSRYLVKRTGEKVFLECVQDMDHENMFWYRQDPGLGLRLIYFSYDVKMKEKGDIPEGYSVSREKKERFSLILESASTNQTSMYLCASSSEGAGYNEQFFGPGTRLTVL.

This rearrangement joins TRBV6-1 to TRBJ2-3; no reliable D call. V was trimmed by 0 bases and J by 4 bases, leaving 14 bases between them. CDR1 and CDR2 from the germline V gene are MNHNS and SASEGT. The CDR3 extends over 16 amino acids. The CDR3 DNA reads as TGTGCCAGCAGTGAAGCCCGCTCTACACGGGCAGATACGCAGTATTTT. Amino acids: CASSEARSTRADTQYF.

The gene calls are TRBV9 and TRBJ2-7, with D perhaps matching TRBD1 (7 bases). Germline V gene sequence: CDR1 SGDLS, CDR2 YYNGEE. V was pared by 0 bases and J by 6 bases, with 13 bases between. CDR3 length: 14 amino acids. The CDR3 region is CASSVEYRGGEQYF. The CDR3 coding sequence is TGTGCCAGCAGCGTAGAATACAGGGGAGGCGAGCAGTACTTC.

This rearrangement joins TRBV4-2 to TRBJ2-2, with D perhaps matching TRBD2 (6 bases). The V and J ends lost 2 bases and 6 bases respectively, with 13 bases between them. CDR3 length equals 15 residues. Germline V gives CDR1 LGHNA, CDR2 YNFKEQ. The CDR3 nucleotides are TGTGCCAGCAGCCAACCCGAACTAGCTGCCGGGGAGCTGTTTTTT. Its translation is CASSQPELAAGELFF.

The V and J genes are TRBV6-1 and TRBJ2-5; D unclear. Germline assignment: CDR1 MNHNS and CDR2 SASEGT. Trimming took 1 base from V and 1 from J, leaving 7 bases between them. This CDR3 region has 14 residues. The CDR3 DNA reads as TGTGCCAGCAGTGAAGGGCCTGGCCAAGAGACCCAGTACTTC. Translated: CASSEGPGQETQYF.

The V and J genes are TRBV30 and TRBJ2-5; D is perhaps TRBD1 (5 bases). Germline loops: CDR1 GTSNPN, CDR2 SVGIG (reference sequence). The CDR3 sequence is 12 residues long. Deletions cut 6 bases from V and 1 base from J, with 9 bases between. CDR3 amino acids: CACQGLQETQYF. CDR3 DNA sequence: TGTGCCTGCCAGGGTCTCCAAGAGACCCAGTACTTC.

The chain joins TRBV18 to TRBJ1-3, with D unresolved. The V and J ends lost 3 bases and 2 bases respectively, with 11 bases between them. Per the germline V gene, CDR1 is KGHSH and CDR2 is LQKENI. The CDR3 sequence is 15 residues long. The CDR3 spells CASSPQQTTGNTIYF. CDR3 coding DNA: TGTGCCAGCTCACCTCAACAGACGACTGGAAACACCATATATTTT.

The V gene is TRBV2, the J gene TRBJ2-1; D possibly corresponds to TRBD2 (7 bases). Germline V gene data show CDR1 as SNHLY and CDR2 as FYNNEI. Trimming stripped 8 bases from V and 2 bases from J, with 16 bases between. The CDR3 is 15 amino acids. The CDR3 DNA sequence: TGTGCCAGCGTTGAAAGGGGGGGCCCCTACAATGAGCAGTTCTTC. It specifies CASVERGGPYNEQFF.

The CDR3 region is CASSVSGPSYNEQFF. The CDR3 nucleotides are TGTGCCAGTAGTGTAAGCGGGCCCTCCTACAATGAGCAGTTCTTC. The gene calls are TRBV19 and TRBJ2-1; weak D call: TRBD2 (6 bases). Trimming cost V 5 bases and J 0 bases, with 11 bases left between them. The CDR3 has 15 residues. CDR1 is LNHDA, CDR2 SQIVND, per germline (reference sequence).

This clone has just a few counts. This chain joins TRBV2 and TRBJ2-7, with D perhaps TRBD2 (6 bases). The ends were cut back, 6 bases at V and 1 base at J, with 10 bases in the middle. Germline V gene lookup returns CDR1 SNHLY and CDR2 FYNNEI. The CDR3 spans 13 residues. In DNA form, the CDR3 reads TGTGCCAGCAGAACGGAGGGATCCTACGAGCAGTACTTC. Its protein is CASRTEGSYEQYF.

This chain uses TRBV9 with TRBJ2-2; 10 bases fit TRBD1. CDR3 size: 16 residues. The V segment lost 4 bases and the J segment 7 bases; nucleotides outside the gene matches: 10. Germline CDR1 is SGDLS and CDR2 is YYNGEE. CDR3 sequence (DNA): TGTGCCAGCAGCCCCCGGGACAGGGGCGAGGGCGGGGAGCTGTTTTTT. As protein: CASSPRDRGEGGELFF.

This clone was counted ten times or more. The J gene is TRBJ1-2, the V gene TRBV19; 8 nucleotides align to TRBD1. The ends lost 7 bases at V and 1 base at J; junction bases unmatched: 11. The germline CDR1 and CDR2 sequences are LNHDA and SQIVND (reference sequence). This CDR3 has 16 amino acids. The CDR3 loop is CASKAVDRGLNYGYTF. The CDR3 bases are TGTGCCAGTAAAGCGGTCGACAGGGGACTTAACTATGGCTACACCTTC.

The chain combines TRBV5-1 with TRBJ2-7; the match to TRBD1 covers 8 bases. There are 13 residues in the CDR3. V trimming: 4 bases; J trimming: 6 bases; junction bases outside the gene matches: 6. Germline CDR1 is SGHRS and CDR2 is YFSETQ. The CDR3 here is CASSAGQGREQYF. Here the CDR3 DNA reads TGCGCCAGCAGCGCCGGACAGGGACGCGAGCAGTACTTC. The complete variable domain, with remaining parts taken from reference TRBV5-1 and TRBJ2-7, reads KAGVTQTPRYLIKTRGQQVTLSCSPISGHRSVSWYQQTPGQGLQFLFEYFSETQRNKGNFPGRFSGRQFSNSRSEMNVSTLELGDSALYLCASSAGQGREQYFGPGTRLTVT.

The CDR3 sequence is CASSGARANTGELFF. The DNA for the CDR3 is TGTGCCAGCAGTGGAGCGAGAGCAAACACCGGGGAGCTGTTTTTT. The genes are TRBV2 and TRBJ2-2; D is unclear. Trimming cost V 4 bases and J 2 bases, with 11 bases left between them. The CDR3 has 15 amino acids. The germline gives CDR1 SNHLY, CDR2 FYNNEI.

This rearrangement joins TRBV6-1 to TRBJ2-3; D gene uncertain. The CDR3 extends over 13 amino acids. Trimming cost V 0 bases and J 2 bases, with 3 bases left between them. The germline V gene has CDR1 MNHNS and CDR2 SASEGT. Here the CDR3 reads CASSEAYTDTQYF. For the CDR3, the DNA is TGTGCCAGCAGTGAAGCCTACACAGATACGCAGTATTTT.